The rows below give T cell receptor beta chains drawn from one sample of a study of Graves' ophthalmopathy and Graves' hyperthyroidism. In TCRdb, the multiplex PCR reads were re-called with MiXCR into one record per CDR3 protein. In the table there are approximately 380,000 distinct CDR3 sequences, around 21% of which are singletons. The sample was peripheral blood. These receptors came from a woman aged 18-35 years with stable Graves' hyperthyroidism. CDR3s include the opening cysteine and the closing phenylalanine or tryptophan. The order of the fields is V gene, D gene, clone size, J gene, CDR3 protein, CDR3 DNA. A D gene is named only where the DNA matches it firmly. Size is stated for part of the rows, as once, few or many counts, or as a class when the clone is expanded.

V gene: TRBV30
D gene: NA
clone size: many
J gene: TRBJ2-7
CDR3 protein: CAWSRGSYEQYF
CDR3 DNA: TGTGCCTGGAGTCGGGGATCCTACGAGCAGTACTTC

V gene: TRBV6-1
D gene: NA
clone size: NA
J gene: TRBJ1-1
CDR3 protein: CASSTARQMNTEAFF
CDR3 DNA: TGTGCCAGCAGTACCGCGAGACAGATGAACACTGAAGCTTTCTTT

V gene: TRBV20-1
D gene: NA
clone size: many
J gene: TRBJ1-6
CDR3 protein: CSASLIVGNNSPLHF
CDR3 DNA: TGCAGTGCTAGTTTAATAGTGGGTAATAATTCACCCCTCCACTTT

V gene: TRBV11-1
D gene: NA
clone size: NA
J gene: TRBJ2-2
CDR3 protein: CASSLALFRDSGDLFF
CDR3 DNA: TGTGCCAGCAGCCTCGCCCTATTTAGGGACTCCGGGGATCTGTTTTTT

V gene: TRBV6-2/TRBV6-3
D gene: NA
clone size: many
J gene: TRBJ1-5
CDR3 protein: CASTYSGGSHQPQHF
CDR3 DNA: TGTGCCAGCACCTACTCGGGGGGATCCCATCAGCCCCAGCATTTT

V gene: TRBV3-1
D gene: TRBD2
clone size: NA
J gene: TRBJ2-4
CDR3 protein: CASSQSGGSQNIQYF
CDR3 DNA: TGTGCCAGCAGCCAAAGCGGCGGGAGTCAAAACATTCAGTACTTC

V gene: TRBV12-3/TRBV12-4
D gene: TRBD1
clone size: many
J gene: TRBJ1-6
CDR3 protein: CASSLSGQGIYNSPLHF
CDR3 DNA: TGTGCCAGCAGTTTATCGGGACAGGGAATTTATAATTCACCCCTCCACTTT

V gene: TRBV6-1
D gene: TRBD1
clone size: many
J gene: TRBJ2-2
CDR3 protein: CASMTGAGELFF
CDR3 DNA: TGTGCCAGCATGACAGGGGCCGGGGAGCTGTTTTTT

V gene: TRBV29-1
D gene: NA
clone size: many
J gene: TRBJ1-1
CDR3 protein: CSVERELNTEAFF
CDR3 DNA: TGCAGCGTTGAAAGAGAGCTGAACACTGAAGCTTTCTTT

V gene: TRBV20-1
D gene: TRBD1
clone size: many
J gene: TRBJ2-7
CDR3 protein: CSARTGGSGGTYEQYF
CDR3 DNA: TGCAGTGCTAGGACAGGGGGCTCCGGCGGGACCTACGAGCAGTACTTC

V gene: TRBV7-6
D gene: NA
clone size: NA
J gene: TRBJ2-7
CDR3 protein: CASSLGHFYEQYF
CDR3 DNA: TGTGCCAGCAGCTTGGGACATTTCTACGAGCAGTACTTC

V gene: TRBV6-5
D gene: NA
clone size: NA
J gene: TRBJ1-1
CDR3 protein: CASSYSEGRIAEAFF
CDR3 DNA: TGTGCCAGCAGTTACTCGGAGGGGCGCATAGCTGAAGCTTTCTTT

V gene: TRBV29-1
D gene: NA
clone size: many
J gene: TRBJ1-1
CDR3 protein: CSVKRGRNTEAFF
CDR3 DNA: TGCAGCGTTAAAAGGGGCCGCAACACTGAAGCTTTCTTT

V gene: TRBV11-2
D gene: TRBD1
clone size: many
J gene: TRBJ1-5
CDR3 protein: CASSLDGDRDHQPQHF
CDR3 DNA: TGTGCCAGCAGCTTAGATGGGGACAGAGACCATCAGCCCCAGCATTTT

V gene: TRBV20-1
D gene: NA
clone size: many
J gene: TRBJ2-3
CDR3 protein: CSARPPSDTQYF
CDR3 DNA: TGCAGTGCTAGGCCGCCTTCCGATACGCAGTATTTT

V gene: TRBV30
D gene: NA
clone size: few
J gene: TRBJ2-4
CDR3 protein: CAWSVTKGNIQYF
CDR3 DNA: TGTGCCTGGAGTGTAACAAAGGGGAACATTCAGTACTTC

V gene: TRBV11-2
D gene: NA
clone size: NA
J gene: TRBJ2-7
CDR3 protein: CASSIKGYEQYF
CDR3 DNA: TGTGCCAGCAGCATTAAGGGGTACGAGCAGTACTTC

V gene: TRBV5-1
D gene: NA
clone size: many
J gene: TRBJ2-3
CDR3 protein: CASSLAQDTQYF
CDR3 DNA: TGCGCCAGCAGCTTGGCCCAGGATACGCAGTATTTT

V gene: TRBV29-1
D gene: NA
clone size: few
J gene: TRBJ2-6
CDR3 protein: CSVVGGAGANVLTF
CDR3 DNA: TGCAGCGTTGTAGGGGGAGCTGGGGCCAACGTCCTGACTTTC

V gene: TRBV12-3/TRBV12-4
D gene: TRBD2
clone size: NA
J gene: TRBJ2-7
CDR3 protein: CASSFPSGRQYF
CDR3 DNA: TGTGCCAGCAGTTTCCCTAGCGGGAGGCAATACTTC

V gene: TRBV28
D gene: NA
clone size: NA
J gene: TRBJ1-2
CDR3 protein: CSSSPGQGFYGYTF
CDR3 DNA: TGTTCCAGCAGTCCCGGGCAGGGATTCTATGGCTACACCTTC

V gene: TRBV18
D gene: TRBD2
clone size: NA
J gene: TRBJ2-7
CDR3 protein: CASSRLPGLADSYEQYF
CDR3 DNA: TGTGCCAGCTCACGACTACCCGGACTAGCGGACTCCTACGAGCAGTACTTC

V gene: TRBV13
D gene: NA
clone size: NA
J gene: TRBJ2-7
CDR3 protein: CASSPSPGYEQYF
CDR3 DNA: TGTGCCAGCAGCCCCTCCCCGGGCTACGAGCAGTACTTC

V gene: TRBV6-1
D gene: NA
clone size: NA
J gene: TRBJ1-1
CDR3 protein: CASASRTEAFF
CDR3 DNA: TGTGCCAGCGCCTCACGGACTGAAGCTTTCTTT

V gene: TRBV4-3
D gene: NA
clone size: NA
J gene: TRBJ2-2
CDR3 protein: CASSPASNTGELFF
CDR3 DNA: TGCGCCAGCAGCCCGGCGTCGAACACCGGGGAGCTGTTTTTT

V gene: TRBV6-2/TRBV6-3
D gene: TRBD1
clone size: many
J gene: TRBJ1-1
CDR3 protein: CASSYSPDRGTEAFF
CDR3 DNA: TGTGCCAGCAGTTACTCTCCGGACAGGGGCACTGAAGCTTTCTTT

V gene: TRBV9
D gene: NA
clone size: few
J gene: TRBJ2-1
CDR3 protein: CASSAGAGENTEQFF
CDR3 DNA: TGTGCCAGCAGCGCGGGGGCGGGAGAGAACACTGAGCAGTTCTTC

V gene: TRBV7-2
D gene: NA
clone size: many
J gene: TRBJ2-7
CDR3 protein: CASSLRLRGDEQYF
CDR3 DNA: TGTGCCAGCAGCTTAAGACTGAGGGGCGACGAGCAGTACTTC

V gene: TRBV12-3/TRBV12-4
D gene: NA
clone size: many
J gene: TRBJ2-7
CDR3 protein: CASRLLGGYEQYF
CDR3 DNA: TGTGCCAGCAGGTTACTAGGGGGGTACGAGCAGTACTTC

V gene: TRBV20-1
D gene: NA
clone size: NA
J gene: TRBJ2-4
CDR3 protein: CSALPGYIQYF
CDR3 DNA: TGCAGTGCCCTCCCGGGGTACATTCAGTACTTC

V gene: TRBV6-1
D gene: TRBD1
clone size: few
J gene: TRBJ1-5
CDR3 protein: CASGSTGESNQPQHF
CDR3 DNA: TGTGCCAGCGGGTCGACAGGGGAGAGCAATCAGCCCCAGCATTTT

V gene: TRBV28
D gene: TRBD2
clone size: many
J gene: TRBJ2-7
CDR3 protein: CASSFYSGRTEQYF
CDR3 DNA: TGTGCCAGCAGTTTTTATAGCGGGAGAACCGAGCAGTACTTC

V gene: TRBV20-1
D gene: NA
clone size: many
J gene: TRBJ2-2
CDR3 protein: CSARSVPGPRKFGELFF
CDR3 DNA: TGCAGTGCTAGATCGGTTCCCGGACCCCGAAAGTTCGGGGAGCTGTTTTTT

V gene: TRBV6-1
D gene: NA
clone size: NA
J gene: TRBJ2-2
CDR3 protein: CASSRVGGGELFF
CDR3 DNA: TGTGCCAGCTCCCGAGTCGGGGGCGGGGAGCTGTTTTTT

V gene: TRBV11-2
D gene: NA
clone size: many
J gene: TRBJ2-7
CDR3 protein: CASSLGRTPAYEQYF
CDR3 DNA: TGTGCCAGCAGCTTAGGACGGACCCCTGCCTACGAGCAGTACTTC

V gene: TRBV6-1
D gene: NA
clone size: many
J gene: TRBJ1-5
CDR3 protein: CASEGGGLNQPQHF
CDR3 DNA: TGTGCCAGCGAAGGCGGAGGCCTTAATCAGCCCCAGCATTTT

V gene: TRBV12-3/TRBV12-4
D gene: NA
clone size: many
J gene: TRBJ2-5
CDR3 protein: CASSLSAQETQYF
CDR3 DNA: TGTGCCAGCAGTTTGTCAGCACAAGAGACCCAGTACTTC

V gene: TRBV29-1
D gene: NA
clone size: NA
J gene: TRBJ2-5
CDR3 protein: CSVEGGGGTQYF
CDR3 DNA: TGCAGCGTTGAGGGTGGAGGGGGGACCCAGTACTTC

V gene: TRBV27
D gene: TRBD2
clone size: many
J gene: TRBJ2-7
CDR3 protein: CASSFPPSGGYEQYF
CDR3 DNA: TGTGCCAGCAGTTTCCCCCCTAGCGGGGGCTACGAGCAGTACTTC

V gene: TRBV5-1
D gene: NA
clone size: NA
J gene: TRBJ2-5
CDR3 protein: CASSSFGNSLETQYF
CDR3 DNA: TGCGCCAGCAGCTCCTTTGGGAATTCGCTGGAGACCCAGTACTTC